The 19 T cell receptor beta chains presented below share a single source sample, sequenced in a study of T cell responses to AZD1222 COVID-19 vaccine. Generated by immunoSEQ multiplex PCR, the TCRdb table keeps only in-frame clones and is missing some. The sample has about 200,000 clones, roughly 94% seen once; the top ten hold around 1.8%. Sequenced here: peripheral blood, sampled 28 days after the second dose of the MenACWY control vaccine. These receptors all come from an adult who received the MenACWY meningococcal vaccine as a control.

In its sample, this clone was seen once. The V call is TRBV9, the J call TRBJ2-1; the match to TRBD2 covers 11 bases. Germline trimming cut 2 bases from V and 8 bases from J; bases unmatched to any gene: 6. This CDR3 has 15 amino acids. CDR1 is SGDLS, CDR2 YYNGEE, per germline. The chain's CDR3 is CASSVVAGGTDEQFF. In DNA, the CDR3 is TGTGCCAGCAGCGTGGTAGCGGGGGGGACGGATGAGCAGTTCTTC.

This rearrangement joins TRBV7-2 to TRBJ1-1; TRBD1 matches 7 bases. CDR1 and CDR2 (germline): SGHTA, FQGNSA. The CDR3 sequence is 15 residues long. The V gene end was trimmed by 3 bases and the J gene end by 4 bases; junction bases not matched to a gene: 8. The CDR3, as DNA: TGTGCCAGCAGCTTCAGGGGGGGGCGGAGCACTGAAGCTTTCTTT. Translation: CASSFRGGRSTEAFF.

This sequence joins TRBV24-1 and TRBJ2-2; the D gene could be TRBD1 or TRBD2 (5 bases each). The germline V gene has CDR1 KGHDR and CDR2 SFDVKD. Trimming cost V 4 bases and J 9 bases, with 17 bases left between them. The CDR3 totals 15 residues. The CDR3 DNA reads as TGTGCCACCAGTGACCCCGGGACCCAGGACCGGGAGCTGTTTTTT. Its protein is CATSDPGTQDRELFF.

The rearrangement links TRBV5-1 to TRBJ2-7, with 12 bases aligning to TRBD2. Germline-derived CDR1 and CDR2 are SGHRS and YFSETQ. Unmatched junction bases numbered 4, after V lost 0 bases and J lost 0 bases. The CDR3 is made up of 17 amino acids. CDR3 in DNA: TGCGCCAGCAGCTTGGTGCTAGCGGGAGGGCCCTCCTACGAGCAGTACTTC. Encoded protein: CASSLVLAGGPSYEQYF.

The J gene is TRBJ1-2, the V gene TRBV28; TRBD1 matches at 7 bases. After removal of 6 bases from V and 6 bases from J, the junction contained 10 bases not matched to a gene. The CDR3 loop spans 14 amino acids. Germline assignment: CDR1 MDHEN and CDR2 SYDVKM. CDR3 loop: CASSELTGRNGYTF. CDR3 DNA: TGTGCCAGCAGCGAACTGACAGGGCGCAATGGCTACACCTTC.

This clone was recorded once. V gene TRBV14 combines with J gene TRBJ1-1; no clear D gene. V was pared by 2 bases and J by 1 base, with 5 bases between. Germline V gene sequence: CDR1 SGHDN, CDR2 FVKESK. The CDR3 runs 13 residues. The CDR3 DNA follows: TGTGCCAGCAGCCAACAGGCGAACACTGAAGCTTTCTTT. Translating gives CASSQQANTEAFF.

V is TRBV30 and J is TRBJ1-4; D not certain. Per germline, CDR1 GTSNPN and CDR2 SVGIG (reference sequence). The CDR3 is made up of 13 amino acids. The ends were cut back, 3 bases at V and 8 bases at J, with 13 bases in the middle. The DNA for the CDR3 is TGTGCCTGGAGGGTCTTCCCGGGGGAAAAACTGTTTTTT. Its translation is CAWRVFPGEKLFF.

This rearrangement joins TRBV28 to TRBJ1-2; D may be TRBD1 (5 bases). Looked up from germline, CDR1 is MDHEN and CDR2 is SYDVKM. The CDR3 extends over 13 amino acids. The V end lost 6 bases, the J end lost 8 bases, and 16 bases lay between the germline ends. The CDR3 coding sequence is TGTGCCAGCAGCGAAAGGGGACCCAAAGGCTACACCTTC. Its protein is CASSERGPKGYTF.

This sequence joins TRBV27 and TRBJ2-1; TRBD2 matches 9 bases. J lost 4 bases, V lost 5 bases, and 3 bases had no gene match. The CDR3 runs 14 residues. Germline lookup yields CDR1 MNHEY and CDR2 SMNVEV (reference sequence). The CDR3: CASSMAGGYNEQFF. CDR3 in DNA: TGTGCCAGCAGTATGGCGGGGGGGTACAATGAGCAGTTCTTC.

This chain connects TRBV12-3 or TRBV12-4 to TRBJ1-5, with 7 nucleotides matching TRBD1. The CDR3 runs to 13 residues. V shed 6 bases and J 8 bases; nucleotides not matched to a gene: 7. The CDR3 here is CASSTTGVEPQHF. The CDR3, as DNA: TGTGCCAGCAGCACAACAGGGGTTGAGCCCCAGCATTTT.

The rearrangement joins TRBV25-1 to TRBJ2-2; a weak D match, TRBD1 (5 bases). Trimming took 4 bases from V and 5 from J, leaving 11 bases between them. The germline CDR1 and CDR2 sequences are MGHDK and SYGVNS. There are 14 residues in the CDR3. CDR3 nucleotide sequence: TGTGCCAGCAGTGGGGCAGGGTTTACCGGGGAGCTGTTTTTT. Residues: CASSGAGFTGELFF.

This clone has a handful of counts. The chain combines TRBV9 with TRBJ1-3; TRBD1 is a possible D gene (6 bases). CDR1 and CDR2 (germline): SGDLS, YYNGEE. The CDR3 contains 14 residues. V lost 4 bases and J lost 2, with 10 bases in between. The CDR3, as DNA: TGTGCCAGCAGCCCCACAGGGCCTGGAAACACCATATATTTT. The encoded protein is CASSPTGPGNTIYF. Complete variable domain (other parts from reference TRBV9 and TRBJ1-3): DSGVTQTPKHLITATGQRVTLRCSPRSGDLSVYWYQQSLDQGLQFLIQYYNGEERAKGNILERFSAQQFPDLHSELNLSSLELGDSALYFCASSPTGPGNTIYFGEGSWLTVV.

This clone was seen a single time. The chain joins TRBV28 to TRBJ2-3; the D is unclear. V shed 1 base and J shed 0 bases, with 11 bases lying between them. The CDR3 length is 16 residues. The germline V gene encodes CDR1 MDHEN and CDR2 SYDVKM. The CDR3 loop is CASSLFVGTSTDTQYF. The CDR3 DNA reads as TGTGCCAGCAGTTTATTCGTTGGAACTAGCACAGATACGCAGTATTTT.

The chain employs TRBV7-8 and TRBJ1-1; TRBD1 might be the D (6 bases). The V end lost 1 base, the J end lost 1 base, and 10 bases lay between the germline ends. CDR1 SGHVS and CDR2 FQNEAQ come from the germline V gene. The CDR3 length is 15 residues. The chain's CDR3 is CASSLGWTANTEAFF. The CDR3 bases are TGTGCCAGCAGCTTAGGATGGACAGCGAACACTGAAGCTTTCTTT.

The chain combines TRBV4-1 with TRBJ1-1, with D perhaps TRBD1 (6 bases). The V gene lost 3 bases and the J gene lost 2 bases, with 10 bases spanning the gap. The V gene's germline CDR1 is MGHRA and CDR2 YSYEKL. This CDR3 contains 14 residues. CDR3 protein: CASSHGGTNTEAFF. Here the CDR3 DNA reads TGCGCCAGCAGCCACGGGGGCACAAACACTGAAGCTTTCTTT.

V is TRBV7-6 and J is TRBJ2-2, with 16 nucleotides matching TRBD2. J gave up 11 bases and V 2 bases, and 5 bases lay outside the gene matches. The CDR3 is 16 residues long. CDR1 and CDR2 from the germline V gene are SGHVS and FNYEAQ. The CDR3 spells CASSLQGLAGGRELFF. DNA of the CDR3: TGTGCCAGCAGCTTACAGGGACTAGCGGGGGGGCGCGAGCTGTTTTTT. Complete variable domain (other parts from reference TRBV7-6 and TRBJ2-2): GAGVSQSPRYKVTKRGQDVALRCDPISGHVSLYWYRQALGQGPEFLTYFNYEAQQDKSGLPNDRFSAERPEGSISTLTIQRTEQRDSAMYRCASSLQGLAGGRELFFGEGSRLTVL.

The V and J genes are TRBV6-6 and TRBJ2-7; TRBD1 matches at 7 bases. Germline lookup yields CDR1 MNHNY and CDR2 SVGAGI (reference sequence). The CDR3 loop spans 16 amino acids. The V gene end was trimmed by 0 bases and the J gene end by 2 bases; junction bases not matched to a gene: 7. The CDR3 region is CASSYSYRGETYEQYF. The CDR3 DNA follows: TGTGCCAGCAGTTACTCGTACAGGGGTGAGACCTACGAGCAGTACTTC.

This chain links TRBV6-5 with TRBJ1-6, with D uncertain. V was cut by 5 bases and J by 5 bases, with 7 bases left in between. The germline CDR1 and CDR2 sequences are MNHEY and SVGAGI. The CDR3 length is 13 residues. In DNA, the CDR3 is TGTGCCAGCAGTATAGCGCATAATTCACCCCTCCACTTT. Translating it yields CASSIAHNSPLHF.

The chain combines TRBV12-3 or TRBV12-4 with TRBJ1-3; D call uncertain. This CDR3 has 13 residues. V was trimmed by 7 bases and J by 0 bases, leaving 7 bases between them. The CDR3 here is CASNRPSGNTIYF. CDR3 DNA: TGTGCCAGCAATCGGCCCTCTGGAAACACCATATATTTT.